This T cell receptor beta chain originates from a study of T cells in Graves' hyperthyroidism and ophthalmopathy. The germline gives CDR1 SGHTA, CDR2 FQGTGA. V dropped 6 bases and J dropped 4; count of bases not matched to a gene: 8. The CDR3 is 14 amino acids. RNA transcripts yielded amplified TCR beta CDR3 regions. HTBI primers were used for first-round RT-PCR of the TCR CDR3. TCRdb recomputed calls from the multiplex PCR reads with MiXCR, one row per CDR3 protein. Found here are about 500,000 distinct CDR3 sequences, roughly 18% of them singletons; the top ten hold approximately 15%. Ten or more counts support this clonotype.

The sequencing sample was made of blood. The sequence came from a woman younger than 30 with Graves' ophthalmopathy. The chain is built from TRBV7-3 and TRBJ1-2; 7 bases align to TRBD1. Here the CDR3 DNA reads TGTGCCAGCAGTCCGGGACAGACCACCTATGGCTACACCTTC. Protein: CASSPGQTTYGYTF.